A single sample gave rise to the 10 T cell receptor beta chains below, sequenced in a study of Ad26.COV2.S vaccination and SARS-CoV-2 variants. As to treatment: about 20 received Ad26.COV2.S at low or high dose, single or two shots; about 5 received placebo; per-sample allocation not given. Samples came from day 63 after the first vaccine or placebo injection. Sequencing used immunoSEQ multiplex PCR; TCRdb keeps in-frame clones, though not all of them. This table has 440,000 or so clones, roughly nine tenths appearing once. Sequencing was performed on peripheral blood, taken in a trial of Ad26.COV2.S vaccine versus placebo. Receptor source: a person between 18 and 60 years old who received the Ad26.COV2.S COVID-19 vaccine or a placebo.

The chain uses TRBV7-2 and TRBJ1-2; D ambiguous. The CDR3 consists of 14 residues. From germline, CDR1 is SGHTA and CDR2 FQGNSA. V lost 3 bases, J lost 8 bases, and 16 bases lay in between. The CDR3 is CASSFGRNELGYTF. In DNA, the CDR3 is TGTGCCAGCAGCTTCGGGAGGAATGAACTGGGCTACACCTTC.

CDR3 DNA: TGTGCCAGCTCGCCAAGGACAATAAAGACCCAGTACTTC. Amino acid sequence: CASSPRTIKTQYF. The rearrangement links TRBV18 to TRBJ2-5; D perhaps matches TRBD1 (5 bases). This CDR3 spans 13 amino acids. Germline V lookup: CDR1 KGHSH, CDR2 LQKENI. Trimming removed 6 bases from V and 6 bases from J, with 14 bases in between. The variable domain in full, with the rest retrieved from reference TRBV18 and TRBJ2-5, is NAGVMQNPRHLVRRRGQEARLRCSPMKGHSHVYWYRQLPEEGLKFMVYLQKENIIDESGMPKERFSAEFPKEGPSILRIQQVVRGDSAAYFCASSPRTIKTQYFGPGTRLLVL.

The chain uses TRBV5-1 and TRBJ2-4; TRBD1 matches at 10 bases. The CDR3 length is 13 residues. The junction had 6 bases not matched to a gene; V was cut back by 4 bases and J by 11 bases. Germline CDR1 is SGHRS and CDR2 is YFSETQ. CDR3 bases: TGCGCCAGCAGCAGGCGGGACAGGGGTGTTCAGTACTTC. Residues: CASSRRDRGVQYF.

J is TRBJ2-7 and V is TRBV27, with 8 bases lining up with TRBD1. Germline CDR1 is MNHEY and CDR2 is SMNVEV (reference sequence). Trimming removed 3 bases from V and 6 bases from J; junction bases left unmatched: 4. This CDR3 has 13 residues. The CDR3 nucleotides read TGTGCCAGCAGTTTGGACAGGGCTCGCGAGCAGTACTTC. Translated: CASSLDRAREQYF.

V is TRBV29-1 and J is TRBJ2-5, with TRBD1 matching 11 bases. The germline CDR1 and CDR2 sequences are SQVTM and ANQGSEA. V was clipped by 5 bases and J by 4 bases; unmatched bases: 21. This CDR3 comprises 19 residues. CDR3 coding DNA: TGCAGCGTTTATCCGGGGCTTGGACAGGGGGCCCCATTGGGAGAGACCCAGTACTTC. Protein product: CSVYPGLGQGAPLGETQYF.

DNA of the CDR3: TGTGCCAGCAGCTTAGCGGGGGGACTGGAGACCCAGTACTTC. Translated, it gives CASSLAGGLETQYF. This chain links TRBV4-2 with TRBJ2-5, with 10 bases fitting TRBD2. Germline V gene sequence: CDR1 LGHNA, CDR2 YNFKEQ. J gave up 5 bases and V 5 bases, and 5 bases lay outside the gene matches. The length of the CDR3 is 14 residues.

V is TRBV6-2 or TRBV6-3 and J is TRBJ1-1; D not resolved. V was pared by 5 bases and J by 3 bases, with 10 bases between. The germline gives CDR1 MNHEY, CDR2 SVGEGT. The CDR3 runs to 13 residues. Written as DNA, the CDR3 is TGTGCCAGCAGTAACCCCTTCTACACTGAAGCTTTCTTT. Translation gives CASSNPFYTEAFF.

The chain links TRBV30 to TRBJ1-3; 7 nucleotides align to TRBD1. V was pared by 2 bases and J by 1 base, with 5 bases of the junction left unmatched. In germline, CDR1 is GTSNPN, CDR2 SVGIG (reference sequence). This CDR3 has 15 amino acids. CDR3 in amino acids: CAWSRQGGSGNTIYF. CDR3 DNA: TGTGCCTGGAGTCGACAGGGTGGGTCTGGAAACACCATATATTTT.

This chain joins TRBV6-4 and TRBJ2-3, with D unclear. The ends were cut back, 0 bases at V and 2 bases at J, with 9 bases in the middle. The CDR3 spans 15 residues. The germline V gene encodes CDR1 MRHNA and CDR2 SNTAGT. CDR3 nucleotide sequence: TGTGCCAGCAGTGACTCGATGGGGTCCACAGATACGCAGTATTTT. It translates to CASSDSMGSTDTQYF.

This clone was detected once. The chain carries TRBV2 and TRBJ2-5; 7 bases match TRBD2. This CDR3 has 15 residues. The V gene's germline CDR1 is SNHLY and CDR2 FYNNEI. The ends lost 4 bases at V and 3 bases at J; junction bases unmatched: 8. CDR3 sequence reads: CASSANLGREETQYF. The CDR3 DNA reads TGTGCCAGCAGTGCCAACCTAGGGAGGGAAGAGACCCAGTACTTC.